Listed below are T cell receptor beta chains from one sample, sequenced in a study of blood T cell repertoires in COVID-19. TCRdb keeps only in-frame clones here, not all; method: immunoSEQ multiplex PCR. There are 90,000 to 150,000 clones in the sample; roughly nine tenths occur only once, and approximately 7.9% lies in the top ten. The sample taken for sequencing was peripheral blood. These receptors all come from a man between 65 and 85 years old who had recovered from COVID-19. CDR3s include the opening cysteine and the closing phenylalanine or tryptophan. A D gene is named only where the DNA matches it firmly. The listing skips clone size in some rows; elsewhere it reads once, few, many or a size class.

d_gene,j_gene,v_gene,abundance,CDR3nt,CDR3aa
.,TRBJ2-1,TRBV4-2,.,TGTGCCAGCAGCTTTTCCGGTAGCTCCTACAATGAGCAGTTCTTC,CASSFSGSSYNEQFF
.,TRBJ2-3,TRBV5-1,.,TGCGCCAGCAGCTCAAACCGGGAGTTCCCAGATACGCAGTATTTT,CASSSNREFPDTQYF
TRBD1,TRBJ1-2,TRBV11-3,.,TGTGCCAGCAGCTCCCGACAGGGTCAAGGCTACACCTTC,CASSSRQGQGYTF
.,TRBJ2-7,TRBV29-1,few,TGCAGCGCAAAGAATAGAGGGGGCGAGCAGTACTTC,CSAKNRGGEQYF
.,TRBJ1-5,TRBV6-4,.,TGTGCCAGCAGTAACAGGGCCAACGGCGGCAATCAGCCCCAGCATTTT,CASSNRANGGNQPQHF
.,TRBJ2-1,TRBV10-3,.,TGTGCCATCAGTCCTCAAGGAGGGTACAATGAGCAGTTCTTC,CAISPQGGYNEQFF
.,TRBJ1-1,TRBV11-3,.,TGTGCCAGCAGCTTAGGTGGCTTGAACACTGAAGCTTTCTTT,CASSLGGLNTEAFF
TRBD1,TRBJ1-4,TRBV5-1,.,TGCGCCAGCAGCCGGAGCGGACAGGTTGGTGATGAAAAACTGTTTTTT,CASSRSGQVGDEKLFF
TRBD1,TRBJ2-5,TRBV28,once,TGTGCCAGCAGTCTGTCGGGACAGGGGGCAGGAGAGACCCAGTACTTC,CASSLSGQGAGETQYF
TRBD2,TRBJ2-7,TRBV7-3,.,TGTGCCAGCAGCGCCCACCGGGGGGGGCCCGGGAGGGAGCAGTACTTC,CASSAHRGGPGREQYF
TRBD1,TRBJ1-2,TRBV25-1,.,TGTGCCAGCAGTGACGGGACAGGGGGCGCGGGGGGCTATGGCTACACCTTC,CASSDGTGGAGGYGYTF
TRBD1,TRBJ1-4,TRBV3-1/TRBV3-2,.,TGTGCCAGCAGCCCTGACAGGGGGAGTAGGGAAAAACTGTTTTTT,CASSPDRGSREKLFF
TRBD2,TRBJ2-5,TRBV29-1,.,TGCAGCGTTACTAGCGGGGAAGAGACCCAGTACTTC,CSVTSGEETQYF
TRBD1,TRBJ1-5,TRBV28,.,TGTGCCAGCAGTGCCGGGACAGGGGGCAATCAGCCCCAGCATTTT,CASSAGTGGNQPQHF
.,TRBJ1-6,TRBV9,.,TGTGCCAGCAGCGCGTACGGGGTTAATTCACCCCTCCACTTT,CASSAYGVNSPLHF
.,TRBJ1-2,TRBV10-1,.,TGCGCCAGCAGTGAGTTAGCAGACCCCATTAACTATGGCTACACCTTC,CASSELADPINYGYTF
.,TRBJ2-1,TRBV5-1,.,TGCGCCAGCAGCCCCCAGCGGCGGGACAATGAGCAGTTCTTC,CASSPQRRDNEQFF
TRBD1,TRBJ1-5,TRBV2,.,TGTGCCAGCAGCGGGACAGGAGGAAACAATCAGCCCCAGCATTTT,CASSGTGGNNQPQHF
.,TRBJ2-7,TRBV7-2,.,TGTGCCAGCAGCTTAGTGGGATTAGGGGCCTATCTCTACGAGCAGTACTTC,CASSLVGLGAYLYEQYF
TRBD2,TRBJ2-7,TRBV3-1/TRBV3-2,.,TGTGCCAGCAGCGGCCCGGGGGGAAACGAGCAGTACTTC,CASSGPGGNEQYF
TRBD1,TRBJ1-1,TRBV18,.,TGTGCCAGCTCACCATGGGGCCCTACAGGGGGCGAAACTGAAGCTTTCTTT,CASSPWGPTGGETEAFF
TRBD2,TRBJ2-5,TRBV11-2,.,TGTGCCAGCAGCTTAGTGTCCCTAGCGGACATAGGAGAGACCCAGTACTTC,CASSLVSLADIGETQYF
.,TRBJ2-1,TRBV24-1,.,TGTGCCACCAGTGACCCTAGGAGAAGCAATGAGCAGTTCTTC,CATSDPRRSNEQFF
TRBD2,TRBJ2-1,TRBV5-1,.,TGCGCCAGCAGCTCGGGGACTAGCGGGGCATACAATGAGCAGTTCTTC,CASSSGTSGAYNEQFF
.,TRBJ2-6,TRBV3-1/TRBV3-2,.,TGTGCCAGCAGCCAAGAAAAAGGGGTCGTAACCTCTGGGGCCAACGTCCTGACTTTC,CASSQEKGVVTSGANVLTF
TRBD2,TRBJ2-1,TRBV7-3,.,TGTGCCAGCAGCTTAAGGGGGAGGGCCGCGAATGAGCAGTTCTTC,CASSLRGRAANEQFF
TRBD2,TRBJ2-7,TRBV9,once,TGTGCCAGCAGCCCCAGGGCTAGCGGGGCCTACGAGCAGTACTTC,CASSPRASGAYEQYF
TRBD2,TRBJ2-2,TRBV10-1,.,TGCGCCAGCCGAGGACTAGCGGGGGACACCGGGGAGCTGTTTTTT,CASRGLAGDTGELFF
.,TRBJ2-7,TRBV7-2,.,TGTGCCAGCAGCTTGAGCTCCTACGAGCAGTACTTC,CASSLSSYEQYF
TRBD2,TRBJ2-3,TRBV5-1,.,TGCGCCAGCAGCTTGGGGCGAAGGCGGGAGGCAGATACGCAGTATTTT,CASSLGRRREADTQYF
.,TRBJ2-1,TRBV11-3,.,TGTGCCAGCAACGACGGAGGATACAATGAGCAGTTCTTC,CASNDGGYNEQFF
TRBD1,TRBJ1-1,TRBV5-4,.,TGTGCCAGCAGCTTGGGGACAGGGGACACTGAAGCTTTCTTT,CASSLGTGDTEAFF
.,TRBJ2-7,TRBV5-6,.,TGTGCCAGCAGCTTGGACAGGGTGAGGGTTTCCTACGAGCAGTACTTC,CASSLDRVRVSYEQYF
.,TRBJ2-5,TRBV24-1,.,TGTGCCACCAGTGATTTAGAGGGCTTGGAAGAGACCCAGTACTTC,CATSDLEGLEETQYF
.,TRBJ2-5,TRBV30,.,TGTGCCTGGAGTAGGAGTGTGGTCGCGGAGACCCAGTACTTC,CAWSRSVVAETQYF
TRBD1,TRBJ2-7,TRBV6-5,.,TGTGCCAGCAGTTACCTGACAGGGAGAAACGAGCAGTACTTC,CASSYLTGRNEQYF
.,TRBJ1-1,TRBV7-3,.,TGTGCCAGCAGCTCCTCCCTCGTAAGCCCAGCTTTCTTT,CASSSSLVSPAFF
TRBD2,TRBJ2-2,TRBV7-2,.,TGTGCCAGCAGCTTACGGACTAGATCCACCGGGGAGCTGTTTTTT,CASSLRTRSTGELFF
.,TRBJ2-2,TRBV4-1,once,TGCGCCAGCAGCCCTCTAGGTCTTGGGGAGCTGTTTTTT,CASSPLGLGELFF
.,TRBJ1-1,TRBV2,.,TGTGCCAGCAGTACAAGGAACACTGAAGCTTTCTTT,CASSTRNTEAFF
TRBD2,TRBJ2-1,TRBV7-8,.,TGTGCCAGCAGCCCCGGACTAGCGGGGGGCGGTGGCTATGAGCAGTTCTTC,CASSPGLAGGGGYEQFF
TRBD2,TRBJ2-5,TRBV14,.,TGTGCCAGCAGCCAAGCGGGAGGGGTCCAAGAGACCCAGTACTTC,CASSQAGGVQETQYF
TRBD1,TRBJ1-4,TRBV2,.,TGTGCCAGCAGTTGGAGGGGGCAGAATGAAAAACTGTTTTTT,CASSWRGQNEKLFF
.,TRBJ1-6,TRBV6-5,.,TGTGCCAGCAAACAGGGAGCGGAGAATTCACCCCTCCACTTT,CASKQGAENSPLHF
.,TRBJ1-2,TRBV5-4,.,TGTGCCAGCAGCTTTAAAACCTCAGCGAACAATGGCTACACCTTC,CASSFKTSANNGYTF
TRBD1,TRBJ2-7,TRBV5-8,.,TGTGCCAGCAGCTTGTTTACAGGGGATATCAACGAGCAGTACTTC,CASSLFTGDINEQYF
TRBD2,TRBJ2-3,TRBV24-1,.,TGTGCCACCAGTGACCACGGCCGGGGAGGGGTTAGCACAGATACGCAGTATTTT,CATSDHGRGGVSTDTQYF
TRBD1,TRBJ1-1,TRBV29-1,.,TGCAGCGCCTTCGACAGGGCGAACACTGAAGCTTTCTTT,CSAFDRANTEAFF
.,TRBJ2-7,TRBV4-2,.,TGTGCCAGCAGCTCACACTACCACTCGGAACTCGAGCAGTACTTC,CASSSHYHSELEQYF
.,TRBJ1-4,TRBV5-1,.,TGCGCCAGCAGTCCCTGGACAGCTACTAATGAAAAACTGTTTTTT,CASSPWTATNEKLFF
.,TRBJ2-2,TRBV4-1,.,TGCGCCAGCTTGAAGGGGCAGGGCACCGGGGAGCTGTTTTTT,CASLKGQGTGELFF
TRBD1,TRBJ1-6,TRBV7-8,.,TGTGCCAGCAGCCCGCGACAGGGCGATTCACCCCTCCACTTT,CASSPRQGDSPLHF
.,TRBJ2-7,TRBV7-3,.,TGTGCCAGCAGCCGAGAAGCCGGCGAGCAGTACTTC,CASSREAGEQYF